Below, 25 T cell receptor beta chains from the same sample are listed, as sequenced in a study of cytomegalovirus exposure and HLA in healthy donors. Vbeta (60) and Jbeta (13) primers were used in the PCR. Measured with immunoSEQ multiplex PCR; TCRdb has only the in-frame clones, and not every one. The sample includes 150,000 to 200,000 clones, roughly 88% seen only once; the top ten take around 1.6%. The material sequenced was PBMCs. The receptor set was obtained from a woman aged 18-29 years in good health and CMV-seronegative.

The chain couples TRBV28 to TRBJ2-2, with unresolved D. Germline V gives CDR1 MDHEN, CDR2 SYDVKM. This CDR3 is built from 12 residues. The V end was cut by 4 bases, the J end by 5 bases, with 5 bases between. CDR3 sequence reads: CASSWQTGELFF. CDR3 coding DNA: TGTGCCAGCAGTTGGCAAACCGGGGAGCTGTTTTTT.

In DNA, the CDR3 is TGCGCCAGCACCAACCAGGGGGGCGCTGGGGCCAACGTCCTGACTTTC. Translation gives CASTNQGGAGANVLTF. This sequence joins TRBV5-1 and TRBJ2-6; possibly TRBD1 for D (7 bases). V was pared by 6 bases and J by 2 bases, with 15 bases between. Per germline, CDR1 SGHRS and CDR2 YFSETQ. This CDR3 is 16 amino acids long.

This clone was found a few times. The V gene is TRBV19, the J gene TRBJ1-1; 8 nucleotides agree with TRBD1. The CDR3 is 17 residues long. In germline, CDR1 is LNHDA, CDR2 SQIVND (reference sequence). V was clipped by 3 bases and J by 4 bases; unmatched bases: 13. In nucleotides, the CDR3 is TGTGCCAGTAGTATTGGGACAGGTTCCTCGTGGGTCACTGAAGCTTTCTTT. Its protein product is CASSIGTGSSWVTEAFF.

This clone was observed a handful of times. The chain uses TRBV19 and TRBJ2-5; 11 nucleotides align to TRBD1. CDR1 is LNHDA, CDR2 SQIVND, per germline (reference sequence). This CDR3 is 16 amino acids long. Trimming removed 4 bases from V and 3 bases from J; junction bases left unmatched: 7. The CDR3 is CASSRRLGQGEETQYF. The CDR3 nucleotides are TGTGCCAGTAGTAGGCGTTTGGGACAGGGGGAAGAGACCCAGTACTTC.

V and J are TRBV7-8 and TRBJ2-3; 13 bases agree with TRBD2. The junction had 9 bases not matched to a gene; V was cut back by 0 bases and J by 6 bases. This CDR3 has 18 amino acids. Germline CDR1 SGHVS, CDR2 FQNEAQ. The CDR3 sequence: CASSLALLAGGRRDTQYF. CDR3 DNA: TGTGCCAGCAGCTTAGCGCTACTAGCGGGGGGGCGTAGGGATACGCAGTATTTT.

This clone was counted only a few times. The junction departs from germline at one end; a sequencing error may be responsible. The chain links TRBV7-7 to TRBJ2-1; 7 positions agree with TRBD2. Germline V gene sequence: CDR1 SSHAT, CDR2 FNYEAQ (reference sequence). This CDR3 is 14 amino acids long. The DNA of the CDR3 is TGTGCTAGCAGCTCCCGAAGCGGGGATAATGAGCAGTTCTTC. It yields the protein CASSSRSGDNEQFF. Drawing the rest from reference TRBV7-7 and TRBJ2-1, the complete variable domain is GAGVSQSPRYKVTKRGQDVTLRCDPISSHATLYWYQQALGQGPEFLTYFNYEAQPDKSGLPSDRFSAERPEGSISTLTIQRTEQRDSAMYRCASSSRSGDNEQFFGPGTRLTVL.

The J gene is TRBJ1-6, the V gene TRBV27; maybe TRBD1 (5 bases). The ends were cut back, 10 bases at V and 4 bases at J, with 8 bases in the middle. CDR3 size: 12 residues. Germline CDR1 and CDR2: MNHEY and SMNVEV (reference sequence). CDR3: CATRQYNSPLHF. The CDR3 DNA reads TGTGCCACGCGACAGTATAATTCACCCCTCCACTTT.

This chain links TRBV2 with TRBJ2-1, with 7 bases identical to TRBD1. Germline values: CDR1 SNHLY, CDR2 FYNNEI. The ends lost 5 bases at V and 5 bases at J; junction bases unmatched: 3. There are 13 residues in the CDR3. DNA of the CDR3: TGTGCCAGCAGTAAAGACAGGGACAATGAGCAGTTCTTC. The encoded protein is CASSKDRDNEQFF.

This chain uses TRBV27 with TRBJ1-6, with 10 bases identical to TRBD1. J lost 9 bases, V lost 5 bases, and 10 bases had no gene match. The CDR3 runs to 16 residues. The germline V gene has CDR1 MNHEY and CDR2 SMNVEV (reference sequence). The CDR3 DNA reads as TGTGCCAGCAGTCCGACGGACAGGGGGGCAAGTTCACCCCTCCACTTT. Translation gives CASSPTDRGASSPLHF.

This clone has just a few counts. The rearrangement links TRBV2 to TRBJ1-1; the D is unclear. Germline CDR1 SNHLY, CDR2 FYNNEI. CDR3 size: 13 residues. The V end was cut by 8 bases, the J end by 0 bases, with 10 bases between. The CDR3 here is CASSRSMNTEAFF. The CDR3 bases are TGTGCCAGCTCTAGGAGTATGAACACTGAAGCTTTCTTT.

The CDR3 spells CASSGTGVSPLHF. The CDR3 nucleotides read TGTGCCAGCAGCGGGACAGGGGTTTCACCCCTCCACTTT. V and J are TRBV6-6 and TRBJ1-6; the match to TRBD1 covers 10 bases. V lost 6 bases, J lost 9 bases, and 2 bases stayed unmatched. This CDR3 comprises 13 residues. Germline-derived CDR1 and CDR2 are MNHNY and SVGAGI (reference sequence).

The chain uses TRBV2 and TRBJ2-3, with 8 nucleotides matching TRBD1. The CDR3 totals 15 residues. V dropped 6 bases and J dropped 2; count of bases not matched to a gene: 7. The germline gives CDR1 SNHLY, CDR2 FYNNEI. The CDR3 region has the DNA TGTGCCAGCAGCCAAGAGACAGGGGCCACAGATACGCAGTATTTT. This codes for CASSQETGATDTQYF.

V and J are TRBV11-3 and TRBJ1-2; weak D call: TRBD1 (6 bases). The length of the CDR3 is 12 residues. Germline CDR1 is SGHNT and CDR2 is YENEEA. V lost 4 bases, J lost 5 bases, and 8 bases lay in between. The CDR3 DNA reads TGTGCCAGCAGCTCAACAGGGTATGGCTACACCTTC. It codes for CASSSTGYGYTF.

The chain recombines TRBV28 with TRBJ1-5; TRBD1 might be the D (6 bases). This CDR3 comprises 14 residues. V lost 5 bases and J 5 bases, leaving 13 bases between the germline ends. Per the germline V gene, CDR1 is MDHEN and CDR2 is SYDVKM. The CDR3 DNA reads as TGTGCCAGCAGTCCCGGACAGACCTATCAGCCCCAGCATTTT. This encodes CASSPGQTYQPQHF.

The genes are TRBV11-3 and TRBJ2-3; TRBD2 agrees at 12 bases. Germline loops: CDR1 SGHNT, CDR2 YENEEA. Trimming took 5 bases from V and 4 from J; bases not matched to a gene: 7. This CDR3 has 16 amino acids. In nucleotides, the CDR3 is TGTGCCAGCAGCCCCTGGACTAGCGGGGAAGCAGATACGCAGTATTTT. The encoded protein is CASSPWTSGEADTQYF.

The J gene is TRBJ2-2, the V gene TRBV2; TRBD1 matches 9 bases. The ends lost 4 bases at V and 2 bases at J; junction bases unmatched: 2. This CDR3 is 15 amino acids long. Germline CDR1 SNHLY, CDR2 FYNNEI. The CDR3 is CASSGQGVNTGELFF. In DNA, the CDR3 is TGTGCCAGCAGTGGACAGGGGGTTAACACCGGGGAGCTGTTTTTT.

This chain connects TRBV30 to TRBJ2-3, with TRBD2 matching 10 bases. The V segment lost 1 base and the J segment 1 base; nucleotides outside the gene matches: 2. From germline, CDR1 is GTSNPN and CDR2 SVGIG (reference sequence). This CDR3 contains 15 residues. CDR3 DNA: TGTGCCTGGAGTGGAGCGGGGGGGGGCACAGATACGCAGTATTTT. It translates to CAWSGAGGGTDTQYF.

This chain uses TRBV5-1 with TRBJ2-1; 15 bases are shared with TRBD2. Germline CDR1 and CDR2: SGHRS and YFSETQ. J gave up 0 bases and V 5 bases, and 3 bases lay outside the gene matches. The CDR3 totals 17 residues. The CDR3 DNA follows: TGCGCCAGCAGTAGGACTAGCGGGGGGGCCTCCTACAATGAGCAGTTCTTC. Amino acids: CASSRTSGGASYNEQFF.

The chain combines TRBV5-1 with TRBJ2-5, with a possible D match to TRBD1 (6 bases). Germline CDR1 is SGHRS and CDR2 is YFSETQ. V dropped 4 bases and J dropped 5 bases, with 15 bases sitting between them. The CDR3 loop spans 14 amino acids. The CDR3 sequence: CASSLTWGRETQYF. The CDR3 DNA is TGCGCCAGCAGCCTAACGTGGGGGCGCGAGACCCAGTACTTC.

V is TRBV4-2 and J is TRBJ2-2, with D possibly matching TRBD1 (6 bases). Between the trimmed V and J ends, which lost 5 bases and 7 bases, there was a span of 17 bases. CDR3 length equals 15 residues. Germline V gives CDR1 LGHNA, CDR2 YNFKEQ. The CDR3 loop reads CASSAALVGGGELFF. The CDR3 nucleotides are TGTGCCAGCAGCGCCGCCCTAGTAGGGGGCGGGGAGCTGTTTTTT.

The V and J genes are TRBV5-1 and TRBJ1-4; D unresolved. CDR3 size: 16 residues. From germline, CDR1 is SGHRS and CDR2 YFSETQ. V was pared by 0 bases and J by 0 bases, with 9 bases between. Written as DNA, the CDR3 is TGCGCCAGCAGCTTGGGGCAGACTGCAACTAATGAAAAACTGTTTTTT. Protein sequence: CASSLGQTATNEKLFF.

The sample holds a few counts of this clone. J is TRBJ1-1 and V is TRBV7-9; D gene unclear. Trimming shortened V by 1 base and J by 1 base, and 4 bases separated the two germline ends. The CDR3 has 13 amino acids. CDR1 is SEHNR, CDR2 FQNEAQ, per germline (reference sequence). In nucleotides, the CDR3 is TGTGCCAGCAGCTTAGGACAGAACACTGAAGCTTTCTTT. Protein sequence: CASSLGQNTEAFF.

The V gene is TRBV25-1, the J gene TRBJ1-2, with TRBD1 identical over 10 bases. Germline trimming cut 6 bases from V and 3 bases from J; bases unmatched to any gene: 7. Germline CDR1 is MGHDK and CDR2 is SYGVNS. The CDR3 contains 15 residues. Here the CDR3 DNA reads TGTGCCAGCAGAGGGACAGGGGTAGGGGACTATGGCTACACCTTC. Its translation: CASRGTGVGDYGYTF.

This chain links TRBV5-1 with TRBJ1-1; 8 bases are shared with TRBD1. Germline trimming cut 4 bases from V and 3 bases from J; bases unmatched to any gene: 5. Germline CDR1 SGHRS, CDR2 YFSETQ. The CDR3 loop spans 14 amino acids. The CDR3 spells CASSVDRGDTEAFF. The CDR3 DNA is TGCGCCAGCAGCGTAGACAGGGGTGACACTGAAGCTTTCTTT.

The chain carries TRBV4-2 and TRBJ1-3; TRBD1 is a possible D gene (5 bases). The CDR3 is 15 residues long. Trimming stripped 3 bases from V and 3 bases from J, with 12 bases between. The germline V gene encodes CDR1 LGHNA and CDR2 YNFKEQ. The CDR3 region has the DNA TGTGCCAGCAGCCAGCTGACAGAGGATGGAAACACCATATATTTT. Its protein product is CASSQLTEDGNTIYF.